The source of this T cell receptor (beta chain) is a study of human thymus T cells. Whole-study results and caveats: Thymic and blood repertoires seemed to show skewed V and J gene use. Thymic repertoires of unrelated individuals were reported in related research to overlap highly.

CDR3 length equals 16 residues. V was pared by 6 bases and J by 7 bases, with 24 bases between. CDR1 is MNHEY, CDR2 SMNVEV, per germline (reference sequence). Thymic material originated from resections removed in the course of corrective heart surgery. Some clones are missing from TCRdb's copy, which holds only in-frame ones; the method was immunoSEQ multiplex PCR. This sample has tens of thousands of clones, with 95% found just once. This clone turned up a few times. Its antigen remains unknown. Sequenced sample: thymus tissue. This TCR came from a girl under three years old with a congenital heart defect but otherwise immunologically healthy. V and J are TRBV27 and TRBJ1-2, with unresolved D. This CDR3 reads CASRNNRHEGEGGYTF. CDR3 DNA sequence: TGTGCCAGCAGAAATAACCGGCACGAGGGAGAAGGTGGCTACACCTTC.